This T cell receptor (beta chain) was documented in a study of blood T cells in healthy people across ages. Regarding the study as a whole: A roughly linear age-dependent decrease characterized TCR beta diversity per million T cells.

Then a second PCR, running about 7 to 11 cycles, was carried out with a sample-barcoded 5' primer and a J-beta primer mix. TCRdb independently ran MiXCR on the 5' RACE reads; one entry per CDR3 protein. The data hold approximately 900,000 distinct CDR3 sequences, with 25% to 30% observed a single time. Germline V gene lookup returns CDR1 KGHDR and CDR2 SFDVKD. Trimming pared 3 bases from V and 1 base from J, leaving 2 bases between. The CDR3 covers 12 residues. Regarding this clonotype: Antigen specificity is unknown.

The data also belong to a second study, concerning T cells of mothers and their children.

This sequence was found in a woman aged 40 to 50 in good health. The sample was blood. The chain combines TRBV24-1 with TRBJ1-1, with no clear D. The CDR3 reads CATSDGNTEAFF. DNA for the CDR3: TGTGCCACCAGTGATGGGAACACTGAAGCTTTCTTT.